The present entry profiles one TCR beta chain with its context. Trimming shortened V by 0 bases and J by 8 bases, and 12 bases separated the two germline ends. The CDR3 runs to 14 residues. Germline V gene lookup returns CDR1 SGHRS and CDR2 YFSETQ. Methods used by the authors: Amplification of reference gene primers provided the estimated nucleated cell counts. Sequenced by immunoSEQ multiplex PCR; TCRdb stores in-frame clones only, minus some. That table supplies the V and J calls and clone size; D and trimming were determined from the DNA. The sample yields under 40,000 clones, approximately 78% seen once. The sample is drawn from a study of blood T cell repertoires in COVID-19. Across the study: Samples representing acute and convalescent COVID-19 were sourced from the United States, Italy and Spain. From T cells, B-cell-depleted T cells, or PBMCs came the material, which was cDNA or gDNA.

Sequenced input: peripheral blood. This chain connects TRBV5-1 to TRBJ2-1; D is unclear. The TCR comes from a woman in her sixties with acute or convalescent COVID-19. CDR3 DNA: TGCGCCAGCAGCTTGGAAATGGGTCGGGATGAGCAGTTCTTC. This gives the protein CASSLEMGRDEQFF.